A selection of T cell receptor beta chains follows, all from one sample in a study of blood T cells in healthy people across ages. TCRdb re-called the 5' RACE reads with MiXCR, one entry per CDR3 protein. The sample holds roughly 860,000 distinct CDR3 sequences, approximately 59% seen once. Sequencing was done on a sample of blood. The receptors originated from a man aged 30 to 39 in good health. The CDR3 runs from the conserved cysteine through the conserved F or W. A D gene is named only where the DNA matches it firmly. The size entry is marked missing in some rows and otherwise reads once, few, many or a size class.

d_call,v_call,j_call,clone_size,cdr3_length,cdr3_aa,cdr3_nt
TRBD1,TRBV27,TRBJ2-7,.,15,CASSLSGQGNVEQYF,TGTGCCAGCAGTTTGTCTGGACAGGGAAATGTCGAGCAGTACTTC
.,TRBV7-2,TRBJ2-1,.,17,CASSFLRGGWAYNEQFF,TGTGCCAGCAGCTTCTTGAGGGGCGGGTGGGCCTACAATGAGCAGTTCTTC
.,TRBV28,TRBJ1-5,.,17,CASTQSDRYYSNQPQHF,TGTGCCAGCACCCAATCGGACAGATATTATAGCAATCAGCCCCAGCATTTT
.,TRBV28,TRBJ2-7,.,14,CASIDSPSSYEQYF,TGTGCCAGCATCGACTCCCCGAGCTCCTACGAGCAGTACTTC
.,TRBV5-1,TRBJ2-5,.,15,CASSLDGTTTREQYF,TGCGCCAGCAGCTTGGACGGGACAACAACGAGGGAGCAGTACTTC
.,TRBV6-5,TRBJ2-1,few,11,CASTNRGEQFF,TGTGCCAGCACTAACCGGGGTGAGCAGTTCTTC
.,TRBV20-1,TRBJ2-3,.,16,CSAFSGGGGETYTQYF,TGCAGTGCTTTTAGCGGAGGGGGGGGGGAGACTTATACGCAGTATTTT
TRBD2,TRBV7-2,TRBJ2-5,once,19,CASSLRGTSGASPSETQYF,TGTGCCAGTAGCTTGCGGGGAACTAGCGGGGCTTCCCCATCCGAGACCCAGTACTTC
.,TRBV15,TRBJ1-2,.,13,CATSPDRHYGYTF,TGTGCCACCAGCCCCGACAGACACTATGGCTACACCTTC
.,TRBV7-2,TRBJ2-1,many,15,CASRRPGPSYNEQFF,TGTGCCAGCAGACGGCCGGGGCCCTCCTACAATGAGCAGTTCTTC
TRBD2,TRBV6-1,TRBJ2-3,few,13,CASSEPGLAAQYF,TGTGCCAGCAGTGAACCGGGACTAGCGGCACAGTATTTT
.,TRBV4-2,TRBJ2-4,.,15,CASSQAQKAKNIQYF,TGTGCCAGCAGCCAAGCCCAGAAAGCCAAAAACATTCAGTACTTC
TRBD1,TRBV5-5,TRBJ1-6,.,17,CASSFGGPGQGSSPLHF,TGTGCCAGCAGCTTTGGGGGGCCGGGACAGGGTAGTTCACCCCTCCACTTT
.,TRBV5-1,TRBJ2-5,few,14,CASSPRTNQETQYF,TGCGCCAGCAGCCCGCGGACAAACCAAGAGACCCAGTACTTC
.,TRBV29-1,TRBJ2-1,.,14,CSVVGPAGGGEQFF,TGCAGCGTTGTGGGCCCGGCAGGGGGAGGTGAGCAGTTCTTC
.,TRBV5-1,TRBJ2-7,.,14,CASSAGPNSYEQYF,TGCGCCAGCAGCGCCGGACCGAATTCCTACGAGCAGTACTTC
TRBD1,TRBV25-1,TRBJ2-1,.,14,CASSVGTGADEQFF,TGTGCCAGCAGTGTCGGGACAGGGGCGGATGAGCAGTTCTTC
TRBD1,TRBV6-1,TRBJ2-1,.,15,CASWIEGATYNEQFF,TGTGCCAGCTGGATCGAGGGGGCGACCTACAATGAGCAGTTCTTC
.,TRBV9,TRBJ2-1,.,16,CASSAGGSPSYNEQFF,TGTGCCAGCAGCGCGGGGGGCAGCCCTTCCTACAATGAGCAGTTCTTC
TRBD2,TRBV9,TRBJ2-1,.,19,CASSVAGGLAWSSYNEQFF,TGTGCCAGCAGCGTAGCGGGGGGACTAGCCTGGAGCTCCTACAATGAGCAGTTCTTC
TRBD2,TRBV20-1,TRBJ2-5,.,15,CSARVALAGEETQYF,TGCAGTGCTAGAGTAGCCCTAGCGGGGGAAGAGACCCAGTACTTC
TRBD2,TRBV7-2,TRBJ2-5,many,15,CASSILAVRQETQYF,TGTGCCAGCAGCATACTAGCGGTGAGACAAGAGACCCAGTACTTC
.,TRBV27,TRBJ1-5,.,15,CASRRGQQNNQPQHF,TGTGCCAGCCGGCGGGGGCAGCAAAATAATCAGCCCCAGCATTTT
TRBD2,TRBV20-1,TRBJ2-3,.,17,CSASTGTSGSLTDTQYF,TGCAGTGCTAGTACCGGGACTAGCGGGTCTCTCACAGATACGCAGTATTTT
TRBD2,TRBV7-8,TRBJ2-7,few,17,CASSLGRSGGLLYEQYF,TGTGCCAGCAGCTTAGGCCGTAGCGGGGGACTCCTCTACGAGCAGTACTTC
.,TRBV5-1,TRBJ2-2,.,14,CASSPPRDTGELFF,TGCGCCAGCAGCCCACCTAGGGACACCGGGGAGCTGTTTTTT
.,TRBV6-5,TRBJ1-5,.,13,CASSYGTEQPQHF,TGTGCCAGCAGTTACGGGACTGAGCAGCCCCAGCATTTT
.,TRBV5-4,TRBJ2-1,.,14,CASTLPSSYNEQFF,TGTGCCAGCACCCTCCCTAGCTCCTACAATGAGCAGTTCTTC
.,TRBV7-2,TRBJ1-2,.,15,CASSPLQGGDYGYTF,TGTGCCAGCAGCCCCCTCCAGGGTGGGGACTATGGCTACACCTTC
.,TRBV29-1,TRBJ1-1,few,13,CSVGTALNTEAFF,TGCAGCGTTGGGACAGCTTTGAACACTGAAGCTTTCTTT
TRBD1,TRBV20-1,TRBJ1-2,.,15,CSARGTGDPNYGYTF,TGCAGTGCTAGGGGGACAGGGGATCCTAACTATGGCTACACCTTC
.,TRBV27,TRBJ2-6,.,16,CASSLTVGVRANVLTF,TGTGCCAGCAGTTTAACGGTGGGGGTCCGGGCCAACGTCCTGACTTTC
TRBD2,TRBV20-1,TRBJ2-7,.,14,CSAQGGKGELEQYF,TGCAGTGCCCAGGGAGGGAAGGGTGAATTGGAGCAGTACTTC
.,TRBV27,TRBJ1-1,.,16,CASSLSNPGVNTEAFF,TGTGCCAGCAGTTTATCGAATCCCGGGGTGAACACTGAAGCTTTCTTT
TRBD1,TRBV4-3,TRBJ2-7,.,16,CASSQGVDRGSYEQYF,TGCGCCAGCAGCCAAGGGGTCGACAGGGGCTCCTACGAGCAGTACTTC
.,TRBV20-1,TRBJ2-2,.,14,CSARAGAGTGELFF,TGCAGTGCTAGGGCAGGGGCTGGAACCGGGGAGCTGTTTTTT
.,TRBV27,TRBJ1-5,.,17,CASSLGPMGVSNQPQHF,TGTGCCAGCAGTTTAGGCCCAATGGGGGTTAGCAATCAGCCCCAGCATTTT
.,TRBV3-1,TRBJ2-6,.,17,CASSQGAGISGANVLTF,TGTGCCAGCAGCCAGGGAGCAGGGATCTCTGGGGCCAACGTCCTGACTTTC
.,TRBV7-2,TRBJ1-2,.,15,CASSWKGQGDYGYTF,TGTGCCAGCAGCTGGAAGGGCCAGGGCGACTATGGCTACACCTTC
.,TRBV29-1,TRBJ2-7,many,11,CSAGGVHEQYF,TGCAGCGCCGGCGGCGTCCACGAGCAGTACTTC
TRBD1,TRBV7-2,TRBJ2-7,.,15,CASSNPGQGASEQYF,TGTGCCAGCAGCAATCCGGGACAGGGGGCTAGCGAGCAGTACTTC
.,TRBV6-2/TRBV6-3,TRBJ2-1,few,16,CASNFGAKSRVSEQFF,TGTGCCAGCAATTTCGGTGCAAAGTCCAGGGTTTCGGAGCAGTTCTTC
TRBD1,TRBV27,TRBJ1-2,.,16,CASSFRQGGLTHGYTF,TGTGCCAGCAGTTTTAGACAGGGTGGCTTAACGCATGGCTACACCTTC
.,TRBV20-1,TRBJ1-4,.,13,CSARTLRQEKLFF,TGCAGTGCCCGGACACTCCGTCAAGAAAAACTGTTTTTT
.,TRBV6-1,TRBJ1-5,.,15,CAGSEWGLGNQPQHF,TGTGCCGGCAGTGAATGGGGCCTCGGCAATCAGCCCCAGCATTTT
.,TRBV6-5,TRBJ1-2,.,14,CASSPGGRGSGYTF,TGTGCCAGCAGTCCGGGGGGCAGGGGATCTGGCTACACCTTC
TRBD2,TRBV4-1,TRBJ2-1,.,15,CASSQGLSGPIEQFF,TGCGCCAGCAGCCAGGGACTAAGCGGACCAATCGAGCAGTTCTTC
TRBD2,TRBV29-1,TRBJ2-1,.,13,CSGTSGGYNEQFF,TGCAGCGGGACTAGCGGGGGGTACAATGAGCAGTTCTTC
.,TRBV11-3,TRBJ2-3,.,16,CASSPGADLSTDTQYF,TGTGCCAGCAGCCCTGGAGCAGACCTAAGCACAGATACGCAGTATTTT
TRBD1,TRBV27,TRBJ2-4,.,16,CASSLFGQGAINIQYF,TGTGCCAGCAGTCTGTTCGGACAGGGTGCCATAAACATTCAGTACTTC
TRBD1,TRBV7-2,TRBJ2-7,.,16,CASSLEPTGGYHEQYF,TGTGCCAGCAGCTTAGAGCCCACAGGGGGCTACCACGAGCAGTACTTC
TRBD2,TRBV5-6,TRBJ2-1,.,16,CASSLPLAGGMDEQFF,TGTGCCAGCAGCTTGCCCCTAGCGGGGGGGATGGATGAGCAGTTCTTC
.,TRBV7-9,TRBJ2-1,.,15,CASSFPRGPYNEQFF,TGTGCCAGCAGCTTTCCCCGGGGCCCATACAATGAGCAGTTCTTC
TRBD2,TRBV5-1,TRBJ2-1,.,20,CASSLGVGLAGGSSYNEQFF,TGCGCCAGCAGCTTGGGCGTGGGACTAGCGGGGGGGAGCTCCTACAATGAGCAGTTCTTC
TRBD1,TRBV7-3,TRBJ2-1,.,15,CASSAPGQNNPEQFF,TGTGCCAGCAGCGCCCCGGGACAGAATAATCCTGAGCAGTTCTTC